Reported below is one TCR beta chain. The entry originates in a study of blood T cell repertoires in COVID-19. Background on the study: The study drew acute and convalescent COVID-19 samples from the United States, Italy and Spain. PBMCs, B-cell-depleted T cells, or T cells provided the cDNA or gDNA that made up the material.

This CDR3 region has 13 residues. Germline CDR1 is MNHEY and CDR2 is SVGEGT. V lost 5 bases, J lost 6 bases, and 11 bases lay in between. Exposed enrollees encountered a COVID-19 case at some point within 2 weeks before study entry. In the authors' workflow: The assay estimated nucleated cells by amplifying reference gene primers. TCRdb keeps only in-frame clones here, not all; method: immunoSEQ multiplex PCR. V, J and clone size were drawn from that table, and D and trimming were deduced from the DNA. The sample yields 250,000 or so clones, 83% seen once. This chain uses TRBV6-2 or TRBV6-3 with TRBJ1-5; D may be TRBD1 (6 bases). The sample consisted of PBMCs or T cells enriched from blood (not recorded which). This TCR was sampled from a woman in her forties who had been exposed to COVID-19. The CDR3 region has the DNA TGTGCCAGCAGTACAGGGACGGGTCAGCCCCAGCATTTT. This sequence encodes CASSTGTGQPQHF.